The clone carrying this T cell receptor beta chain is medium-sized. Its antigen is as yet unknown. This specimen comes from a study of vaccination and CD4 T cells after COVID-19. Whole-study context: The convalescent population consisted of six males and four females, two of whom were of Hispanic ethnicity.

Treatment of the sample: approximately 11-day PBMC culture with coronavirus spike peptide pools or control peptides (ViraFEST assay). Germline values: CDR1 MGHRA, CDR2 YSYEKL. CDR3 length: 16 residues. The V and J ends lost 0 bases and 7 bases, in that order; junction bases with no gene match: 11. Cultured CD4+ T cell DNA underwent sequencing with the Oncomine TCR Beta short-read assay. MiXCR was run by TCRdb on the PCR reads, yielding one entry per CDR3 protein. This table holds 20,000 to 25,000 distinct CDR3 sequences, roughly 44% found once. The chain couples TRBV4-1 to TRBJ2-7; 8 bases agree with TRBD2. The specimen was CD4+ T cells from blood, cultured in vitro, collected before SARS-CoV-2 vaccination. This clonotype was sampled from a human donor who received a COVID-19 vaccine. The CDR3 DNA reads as TGCGCCAGCAGCCAAGATTCCGGGACTAGAGGACCTGAGCAGTACTTC. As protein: CASSQDSGTRGPEQYF.